These T cell receptor beta chains were read from a single sample in a study of cytomegalovirus exposure and HLA in healthy donors. Here immunoSEQ multiplex PCR was the method, and the copy in TCRdb shows in-frame clones only, minus some. The table lists 100,000 or so clones, 75% of them singletons, with over 9.5% in the top ten. The sample taken for sequencing was PBMCs. The receptors originated from a man aged 50-60 years in good health and CMV-seronegative. Both conserved end residues are trimmed from each CDR3.

>TRBV5-4|TRBJ2-3
ASRWGGAGGPGDTQY
>TRBV7-9|TRBJ1-1
SSSLGEGMAF
>TRBV28|TRBJ2-2
ASSTINGELF
>TRBV4-1|TRBJ1-2
ASSQQGASGYT
>TRBV4-2|TRBJ1-4
ASSQDPLPGKLF
>TRBV6-5|TRBJ1-6
ATSGQGHNSPLH
>TRBV2|TRBJ2-3
ASLQVSSTTDTQY
>TRBV29-1|TRBJ1-4
SVLRWQGGEKLF
>TRBV6-5|TRBJ2-3
ASSPGGSKTDTQY
>TRBV5-8|TRBJ1-1
ASSFFTNRRVAEAF
>TRBV7-9|TRBJ1-1
ASSLVQGARTEAF
>TRBV11-2|TRBJ2-3
ASSLVAGRTDTQY
>TRBV5-1|TRBJ1-3
ASSLGDINPGNTIY
>TRBV6-1|-
ASSEGRLAGPYEQY
>TRBV7-6|TRBJ2-3
ASSVPLGGGLGTQY
>TRBV19|TRBJ2-5
ASSMGTGGRETQY
>TRBV9|TRBJ1-2
ASSATGGSGYT
>TRBV11-2|TRBJ2-5
ASSSAGGQETQY
>TRBV6-1|TRBJ1-5
ASSIRDWNQPQH
>TRBV2|TRBJ1-5
ASSDEGGTVQPQH
>TRBV9|TRBJ1-1
ASSAQEGAMNTEAF
>TRBV9|TRBJ2-4
ASSPRTGLDIQY
>TRBV18|TRBJ1-1
ASSPGGDTEAF
>TRBV28|TRBJ2-7
ASRGLAGYYEQY
>TRBV7-9|TRBJ2-3
ASSQDRGLDTQY
>TRBV14|TRBJ2-2
ASSQGLADNTGELF
>TRBV28|TRBJ2-7
ASRPPLGATYEQY
>TRBV28|TRBJ2-7
ASSPPPTYEQY
>TRBV18|TRBJ2-7
ASSPLGAGMFGEQY
>TRBV7-2|TRBJ2-7
ASSFGTLAGGGEQY
>TRBV7-2|TRBJ2-3
ASSLTSGGDTQY
>TRBV4-1|TRBJ1-5
ASSPGPGGNQPQH
>TRBV21-1|TRBJ1-5
ASSNEWEGPNQPQH
>TRBV15|TRBJ1-4
ATSDRKNEKLF
>TRBV7-2|TRBJ1-3
ASSPRVSAGNTIY
>TRBV5-1|TRBJ2-7
ASSRGGGRAGEQY
>TRBV27|TRBJ1-5
ASSSKADSLGPQH
>TRBV7-2|TRBJ1-5
ASSHRGPNQPQH
>TRBV5-1|TRBJ2-1
ASSSGTSGHNEQF
>TRBV19|TRBJ1-2
ASSSDRVGGYT
>TRBV7-9|TRBJ2-7
SSSSSGWEFEQY
>TRBV5-1|TRBJ2-5
ASSSGQGLWQETQY
>TRBV5-1|TRBJ1-3
ASSLGTGAGNTIY
>TRBV6-5|TRBJ2-7
ASSTRDRVNEQY
>TRBV20-1|TRBJ2-5
SAQLQETQY
>TRBV5-4|TRBJ1-4
ASSLGGWDEKLF
>TRBV7-9|TRBJ2-7
ASSLATGSYEQY
>TRBV5-6|TRBJ2-2
ASSYAGGNTGELF
>TRBV9|TRBJ1-2
ASSARQVNYGYT
>TRBV15|TRBJ2-1
ATSRKGTGLTNEQF
>TRBV11-2|TRBJ2-3
ASSSGTDTQY
>TRBV2|TRBJ2-7
ASRDTSYEQY
>TRBV28|TRBJ1-2
ASTGQIDSGYT
>TRBV6-6|TRBJ1-5
ASEGQGEQPQH
>TRBV29-1|TRBJ2-7
SVATGGWEQY
>TRBV11-1|TRBJ2-7
ASSLGSKDRLYEQY